The 24 T cell receptor beta chains below were found in one sample sequenced in a study of T cell responses to AZD1222 COVID-19 vaccine. Data came from immunoSEQ multiplex PCR; TCRdb stores just in-frame clones and leaves some out. The table lists more than 140,000 clones, approximately 89% of them singletons. The material was peripheral blood, obtained on day 0 of MenACWY control vaccination. The receptors shown here come from an adult in good health.

This rearrangement joins TRBV7-9 to TRBJ2-1, with TRBD2 matching over 13 bases. V dropped 4 bases and J dropped 0; count of bases not matched to a gene: 3. There are 17 residues in the CDR3. CDR1 and CDR2 (germline): SEHNR, FQNEAQ (reference sequence). CDR3 coding DNA: TGTGCCAGCAGCTCCGGACTAGCGGGGGCCTCCTACAATGAGCAGTTCTTC. Protein product: CASSSGLAGASYNEQFF. Together with reference TRBV7-9 and TRBJ2-1, the CDR3 gives the full variable domain: DTGVSQNPRHKITKRGQNVTFRCDPISEHNRLYWYRQTLGQGPEFLTYFQNEAQLEKSRLLSDRFSAERPKGSFSTLEIQRTEQGDSAMYLCASSSGLAGASYNEQFFGPGTRLTVL.

The J gene is TRBJ1-6, the V gene TRBV28; D remains ambiguous. The CDR3 has 13 amino acids. Trimming left V 3 bases short and J 14 bases short, with 14 bases between. Germline loops: CDR1 MDHEN, CDR2 SYDVKM. The DNA of the CDR3 is TGTGCCAGCAGTTTTGGCGTCACCAGTTCCCTCCACTTT. Residues: CASSFGVTSSLHF.

A remark on this clone: One end of the junction does not line up with germline, which may come from a read error. The chain has TRBV6-4 and TRBJ1-1; no definite D call. The CDR3 runs to 14 residues. Germline assignment: CDR1 MRHNA and CDR2 SNTAGT. The CDR3: CASRDSNSNTEAFF. In DNA form, the CDR3 reads TGTGCCAGCAGAGACTCGAATTCGAACACTGAAGCTTTCTTT.

This clone was detected once. The chain joins TRBV6-6 to TRBJ2-2, with D unclear. The CDR3 loop spans 13 amino acids. V lost 0 bases to trimming and J lost 5 bases, with 4 bases between them. CDR1 and CDR2 from the germline V gene are MNHNY and SVGAGI (reference sequence). Here the CDR3 DNA reads TGTGCCAGCAGTTACTCAAAAACCGGGGAGCTGTTTTTT. Translated, it gives CASSYSKTGELFF.

This chain joins TRBV28 and TRBJ1-6; D not resolved. Germline CDR1 reads MDHEN; CDR2 reads SYDVKM. The CDR3 consists of 15 residues. Trimming took 6 bases from V and 7 from J, leaving 16 bases between them. The CDR3 sequence is CASRSDIAPNSPLHF. CDR3 in DNA: TGTGCCAGCAGGTCCGACATTGCCCCGAATTCACCCCTCCACTTT.

The rearrangement uses TRBV24-1 and TRBJ1-5; D is perhaps TRBD1 (5 bases). The V end lost 5 bases, the J end lost 7 bases, and 14 bases lay between the germline ends. Germline V lookup: CDR1 KGHDR, CDR2 SFDVKD. The length of the CDR3 is 14 residues. CDR3 residues: CATSARDPGQPQHF. The CDR3 DNA is TGTGCCACCAGTGCGCGGGACCCGGGACAGCCCCAGCATTTT.

The gene calls are TRBV30 and TRBJ1-5, with TRBD1 identical over 7 bases. J lost 3 bases, V lost 2 bases, and 13 bases had no gene match. The CDR3 length is 17 residues. Germline CDR1 reads GTSNPN; CDR2 reads SVGIG (reference sequence). The CDR3, as DNA: TGTGCCTGGAGTACCCTCAAGGGGACAGTCATCAATCAGCCCCAGCATTTT. Its protein is CAWSTLKGTVINQPQHF.

Here the CDR3 DNA reads TGTGCCAGCAGTTACTCCAACTACGAGCAGTACTTC. Translating it yields CASSYSNYEQYF. The chain joins TRBV6-6 to TRBJ2-7, with no clear D. Germline loops: CDR1 MNHNY, CDR2 SVGAGI (reference sequence). The CDR3 covers 12 residues. V lost 0 bases and J 3 bases, leaving 3 bases between the germline ends.

This clone was counted once. The rearrangement joins TRBV5-4 to TRBJ1-2; no clear D gene. The CDR3 is 12 amino acids. Germline V gene data show CDR1 as SGHNT and CDR2 as YYREEE (reference sequence). V was pared by 0 bases and J by 2 bases, with 2 bases between. CDR3 in amino acids: CASSLDNYGYTF. The CDR3 DNA is TGTGCCAGCAGCTTGGACAACTATGGCTACACCTTC. Filled out from reference TRBV5-4 and TRBJ1-2, the complete variable domain reads ETGVTQSPTHLIKTRGQQVTLRCSSQSGHNTVSWYQQALGQGPQFIFQYYREEENGRGNFPPRFSGLQFPNYSSELNVNALELDDSALYLCASSLDNYGYTFGSGTRLTVV.

This clone was seen only once. CDR3 sequence: CASSVSDEQFF. CDR3 DNA: TGTGCCAGCAGCGTCAGTGATGAGCAGTTCTTC. The rearrangement links TRBV7-8 to TRBJ2-1; no firm D call. CDR3 length: 11 residues. Trimming shortened V by 5 bases and J by 8 bases, and 7 bases separated the two germline ends. Looked up from germline, CDR1 is SGHVS and CDR2 is FQNEAQ.

The rearrangement links TRBV28 to TRBJ2-3, with D perhaps given as TRBD1 or TRBD2 (6 bases each). From germline, CDR1 is MDHEN and CDR2 SYDVKM. V lost 5 bases and J lost 7, with 19 bases in between. The CDR3 consists of 15 residues. The CDR3: CASSNRGRKRNTQYF. The DNA of the CDR3 is TGTGCCAGCAGTAACCGGGGGCGAAAGAGGAATACGCAGTATTTT. Using reference TRBV28 and TRBJ2-3 for the parts outside the CDR3, the full variable domain is DVKVTQSSRYLVKRTGEKVFLECVQDMDHENMFWYRQDPGLGLRLIYFSYDVKMKEKGDIPEGYSVSREKKERFSLILESASTNQTSMYLCASSNRGRKRNTQYFGPGTRLTVL.

The CDR3 here is CASSKGEEKLFF. In nucleotides, the CDR3 is TGTGCCAGTAGTAAAGGAGAAGAAAAACTGTTTTTT. The chain recombines TRBV19 with TRBJ1-4; no reliable D call. This CDR3 is 12 amino acids long. The V and J ends lost 4 bases and 8 bases respectively, with 8 bases between them. Germline V gene data show CDR1 as LNHDA and CDR2 as SQIVND (reference sequence).

This chain joins TRBV9 and TRBJ1-2, with TRBD1 identical over 7 bases. This CDR3 region has 14 residues. The ends lost 3 bases at V and 8 bases at J; junction bases unmatched: 10. Germline loops: CDR1 SGDLS, CDR2 YYNGEE. The CDR3 spells CASSEETGITGYTF. In nucleotides, the CDR3 is TGTGCCAGCAGCGAAGAGACAGGGATCACCGGCTACACCTTC.

V is TRBV28 and J is TRBJ2-7; D ambiguous. The germline CDR1 and CDR2 sequences are MDHEN and SYDVKM. CDR3 length equals 14 residues. V was shortened by 2 bases and J by 4 bases, with 12 bases between the two germline ends. CDR3: CASSLTAITYEQYF. CDR3 coding DNA: TGTGCCAGCAGTTTAACAGCAATTACTTACGAGCAGTACTTC.

The chain joins TRBV7-2 to TRBJ1-3; the match to TRBD1 covers 7 bases. This CDR3 is built from 16 residues. V shed 3 bases, J shed 0 bases, and the junction held 5 bases outside the gene matches. Germline V gene data show CDR1 as SGHTA and CDR2 as FQGNSA. The CDR3 sequence is CASSLSGQFSGNTIYF. CDR3 coding DNA: TGTGCCAGCAGCTTGTCGGGACAGTTCTCTGGAAACACCATATATTTT.

The rearrangement joins TRBV28 to TRBJ1-1; D not certain. V was trimmed by 8 bases and J by 5 bases, leaving 15 bases between them. There are 13 residues in the CDR3. Germline V lookup: CDR1 MDHEN, CDR2 SYDVKM. The chain's CDR3 is CASFSEGGTEAFF. CDR3 DNA: TGTGCCAGCTTCTCTGAGGGCGGGACTGAAGCTTTCTTT.

The chain links TRBV9 to TRBJ2-5; D is unclear. Germline assignment: CDR1 SGDLS and CDR2 YYNGEE. Trimming removed 3 bases at V and 2 bases at J, with 8 bases between. The CDR3 runs to 13 residues. The CDR3 region is CASSAAPQETQYF. Here the CDR3 DNA reads TGTGCCAGCAGCGCCGCCCCTCAAGAGACCCAGTACTTC.

In DNA form, the CDR3 reads TGCGCCAGCAGCCAGAGCGGGGGGGCGTGGGATGAGCAGTTCTTC. It is translated as CASSQSGGAWDEQFF. The chain recombines TRBV5-1 with TRBJ2-1, with 10 bases that match TRBD2. CDR1 is SGHRS, CDR2 YFSETQ, per germline. V was pared by 4 bases and J by 8 bases, with 9 bases of the junction left unmatched. This CDR3 is 15 amino acids long.

The chain is built from TRBV7-3 and TRBJ1-1; 7 bases agree with TRBD1. This CDR3 is built from 13 residues. The germline gives CDR1 SGHTA, CDR2 FQGTGA. The V and J ends lost 4 bases and 4 bases, in that order; junction bases with no gene match: 3. CDR3 bases: TGTGCCAGCAGCTCTACAGGGGCCACTGAAGCTTTCTTT. Its protein is CASSSTGATEAFF.

This clone was counted a single time. The genes are TRBV7-9 and TRBJ2-5, with a possible D match to TRBD2 (7 bases). CDR1 is SEHNR, CDR2 FQNEAQ, per germline (reference sequence). The V and J ends lost 1 base and 5 bases respectively, with 14 bases between them. This CDR3 comprises 15 residues. The CDR3 bases are TGTGCCAGCAGCTTAGGCGGGGGCTCAAAGGAGACCCAGTACTTC. It codes for CASSLGGGSKETQYF.

The gene calls are TRBV29-1 and TRBJ2-1, with TRBD2 identical over 8 bases. The germline V gene has CDR1 SQVTM and CDR2 ANQGSEA. The CDR3 has 15 residues. J gave up 4 bases and V 1 base, and 6 bases lay outside the gene matches. The CDR3 bases are TGCAGCGTTGAAGGACGAGCGGGAGCTTACAATGAGCAGTTCTTC. This encodes CSVEGRAGAYNEQFF.

The chain joins TRBV6-1 to TRBJ2-1; no clear D. The germline gives CDR1 MNHNS, CDR2 SASEGT. This CDR3 has 15 residues. V gave up 3 bases and J gave up 0 bases, with 9 bases separating them. The CDR3 region is CASSDLHSSYNEQFF. The DNA for the CDR3 is TGTGCCAGCAGTGACCTACATAGCTCCTACAATGAGCAGTTCTTC.

The genes are TRBV15 and TRBJ2-5; D remains unclear. Germline V gene sequence: CDR1 LNHNV, CDR2 YYDKDF (reference sequence). The CDR3 length is 13 residues. V lost 5 bases and J lost 3, with 10 bases in between. The CDR3 DNA reads as TGTGCCACCAGCTCCAGGCGCGAAGAGACCCAGTACTTC. This gives the protein CATSSRREETQYF.

The genes are TRBV9 and TRBJ1-1; 7 nucleotides agree with TRBD1. Per germline, CDR1 SGDLS and CDR2 YYNGEE. With V trimmed by 3 bases and J by 5 bases, 13 bases remained unmatched. The CDR3 runs to 16 residues. CDR3 loop: CASSDPKGATGTEAFF. CDR3 in DNA: TGTGCCAGCAGCGATCCTAAGGGGGCGACAGGGACTGAAGCTTTCTTT.